These 26 T cell receptor beta chains were all obtained from the same sample, sequenced in a study of T cell responses to AZD1222 COVID-19 vaccine. This table comes from immunoSEQ multiplex PCR, and its TCRdb copy is limited to in-frame clones, with some not included. The table has under 100,000 clones, 92% seen once. This specimen consisted of peripheral blood, obtained on day 0 of MenACWY control vaccination. Receptors were obtained from an adult in good health.

This chain joins TRBV7-8 and TRBJ1-1; D is perhaps TRBD1 (6 bases). Germline lookup yields CDR1 SGHVS and CDR2 FQNEAQ. The CDR3 sequence is 14 residues long. Trimming removed 2 bases from V and 3 bases from J, with 10 bases in between. The CDR3 nucleotides read TGTGCCAGCAGCTTACAGGGGTCAGACACTGAAGCTTTCTTT. Its protein product is CASSLQGSDTEAFF.

This chain links TRBV1 with TRBJ1-2. TRBV1 is annotated as a pseudogene. This CDR3 spans 16 amino acids. Written as DNA, the CDR3 is TGCACCTCCCCCCCCCGAGGCCTTAGGGGGGACTATGGCTACACCTTC. This codes for CTSPPRGLRGDYGYTF.

The rearrangement links TRBV19 to TRBJ2-1; 9 bases agree with TRBD1. CDR1 LNHDA and CDR2 SQIVND come from the germline V gene (reference sequence). The CDR3 consists of 14 residues. Trimming removed 6 bases from V and 6 bases from J; junction bases left unmatched: 6. The CDR3 spells CASRGTQGANEQFF. The CDR3 DNA follows: TGTGCCAGTAGGGGGACACAGGGGGCCAATGAGCAGTTCTTC.

This chain uses TRBV24-1 with TRBJ2-3; 7 bases match TRBD2. Germline V lookup: CDR1 KGHDR, CDR2 SFDVKD. Trimming took 3 bases from V and 5 from J; bases not matched to a gene: 4. The CDR3 covers 14 residues. The CDR3 DNA reads TGTGCCACCAGTGATCCCGGGGAGGGAGATACGCAGTATTTT. It translates to CATSDPGEGDTQYF.

V usage is TRBV3-1 (or the pseudogene TRBV3-2) and J usage is TRBJ2-5, with D perhaps TRBD2 (5 bases). This CDR3 region has 15 residues. V was pared by 1 base and J by 5 bases, with 14 bases between. CDR1 and CDR2 from the germline V gene are LGHDT and YNNKEL (reference sequence). CDR3: CASSQGRRRGETQYF. In DNA, the CDR3 is TGTGCCAGCAGCCAAGGCCGGAGGAGAGGTGAGACCCAGTACTTC.

The CDR3 loop is CASSVEGRNTEAFF. CDR3 sequence (DNA): TGTGCCAGCAGTGTAGAGGGTAGGAACACTGAAGCTTTCTTT. The J gene is TRBJ1-1, the V gene TRBV2; D not certain. V was shortened by 4 bases and J by 1 base, with 10 bases between the two germline ends. The length of the CDR3 is 14 residues. CDR1 and CDR2 from the germline V gene are SNHLY and FYNNEI.

The rearrangement joins TRBV28 to TRBJ1-3; maybe TRBD1 (5 bases). This CDR3 is built from 15 residues. The ends were cut back, 6 bases at V and 0 bases at J, with 12 bases in the middle. Germline V gene sequence: CDR1 MDHEN, CDR2 SYDVKM. The CDR3 loop is CASSPGASSGNTIYF. The CDR3 region has the DNA TGTGCCAGCAGCCCCGGGGCCTCCTCTGGAAACACCATATATTTT.

The V gene is TRBV7-9, the J gene TRBJ2-3, with TRBD2 matching 8 bases. Germline CDR1 reads SEHNR; CDR2 reads FQNEAQ (reference sequence). CDR3 length: 16 amino acids. V gave up 5 bases and J gave up 2 bases; unmatched junction bases: 9. The CDR3 reads CASSKGLAAVTDTQYF. The CDR3 nucleotides read TGTGCCAGCAGCAAAGGACTAGCTGCAGTCACAGATACGCAGTATTTT.

The chain is built from TRBV2 and TRBJ1-2; perhaps TRBD1 as D (6 bases). Germline CDR1 and CDR2: SNHLY and FYNNEI. V dropped 6 bases and J dropped 3 bases, with 17 bases sitting between them. This CDR3 is 15 amino acids long. CDR3 coding DNA: TGTGCCAGCAGCGGGGACACCGGAGGTTACTATGGCTACACCTTC. The encoded protein is CASSGDTGGYYGYTF.

J is TRBJ1-1 and V is TRBV9; 7 bases are shared with TRBD1. There are 14 residues in the CDR3. V lost 2 bases and J lost 2; bases outside the gene matches: 3. Germline V gene sequence: CDR1 SGDLS, CDR2 YYNGEE. The CDR3 DNA reads TGTGCCAGCAGCGTGGGACAGTATAACACTGAAGCTTTCTTT. It encodes CASSVGQYNTEAFF. The variable domain in full, completed from reference TRBV9 and TRBJ1-1, reads DSGVTQTPKHLITATGQRVTLRCSPRSGDLSVYWYQQSLDQGLQFLIQYYNGEERAKGNILERFSAQQFPDLHSELNLSSLELGDSALYFCASSVGQYNTEAFFGQGTRLTVV.

The chain joins TRBV19 to TRBJ2-1; no definite D call. The CDR3 totals 13 residues. Per the germline V gene, CDR1 is LNHDA and CDR2 is SQIVND (reference sequence). Trimming removed 1 base at V and 6 bases at J, with 7 bases between. The CDR3 DNA follows: TGTGCCAGTAGTATAGGGACGCCCAATGAGCAGTTCTTC. Protein product: CASSIGTPNEQFF. The full variable domain, its missing parts supplied by reference TRBV19 and TRBJ2-1, is DGGITQSPKYLFRKEGQNVTLSCEQNLNHDAMYWYRQDPGQGLRLIYYSQIVNDFQKGDIAEGYSVSREKKESFPLTVTSAQKNPTAFYLCASSIGTPNEQFFGPGTRLTVL.

The CDR3: CASSQGGHSNTGELFF. For the CDR3, the DNA is TGCGCCAGCAGCCAGGGGGGACACTCGAACACCGGGGAGCTGTTTTTT. The chain has TRBV4-3 and TRBJ2-2, with D perhaps given as TRBD1 or TRBD2 (6 bases each). V shed 3 bases and J shed 0 bases, with 11 bases lying between them. The germline gives CDR1 LGHNA, CDR2 YSLEER. The CDR3 has 16 amino acids.

The V and J genes are TRBV2 and TRBJ1-2; the match to TRBD1 covers 7 bases. The V gene end was trimmed by 5 bases and the J gene end by 7 bases; junction bases not matched to a gene: 16. The CDR3 sequence is 16 residues long. Germline values: CDR1 SNHLY, CDR2 FYNNEI. The CDR3 DNA sequence: TGTGCCAGCAGTTTGGACAGGCCGACCCCCCAAGGTGGCTACACCTTC. Translating it yields CASSLDRPTPQGGYTF.

V and J are TRBV30 and TRBJ1-2; D not certain. CDR3 length: 12 residues. The germline V gene has CDR1 GTSNPN and CDR2 SVGIG (reference sequence). Trimming shortened V by 2 bases and J by 4 bases, and 8 bases separated the two germline ends. CDR3 in DNA: TGTGCCTGGAGTAAAAGGGTCTATGGCTACACCTTC. As protein: CAWSKRVYGYTF.

This clone was picked up one time. V usage is TRBV7-9 and J usage is TRBJ2-1, with 11 bases identical to TRBD2. The length of the CDR3 is 14 residues. The germline gives CDR1 SEHNR, CDR2 FQNEAQ (reference sequence). V gave up 3 bases and J gave up 7 bases; unmatched junction bases: 2. Here the CDR3 reads CASSFLAGGNEQFF. CDR3 in DNA: TGTGCCAGCAGCTTCCTAGCGGGGGGAAATGAGCAGTTCTTC.

This chain connects TRBV30 to TRBJ1-1, with D unclear. CDR3 length: 12 amino acids. Germline CDR1 and CDR2: GTSNPN and SVGIG (reference sequence). Trimming shortened V by 6 bases and J by 2 bases, and 10 bases separated the two germline ends. CDR3 sequence reads: CACTKANTEAFF. CDR3 DNA sequence: TGTGCCTGTACAAAGGCCAACACTGAAGCTTTCTTT.

The chain links TRBV7-9 to TRBJ1-4; possible D gene TRBD1, 6 bases. CDR1 is SEHNR and CDR2 is FQNEAQ in the germline V gene (reference sequence). Trimming left V 3 bases short and J 12 bases short, with 17 bases between. This CDR3 comprises 14 residues. The CDR3 reads CASSFMGGPKELFF. As DNA, the CDR3 is TGTGCCAGCAGCTTCATGGGGGGGCCCAAGGAACTGTTTTTT.

The J gene is TRBJ2-5, the V gene TRBV18; D may correspond to TRBD1 or TRBD2 (5 bases each). Trimming removed 2 bases from V and 4 bases from J, with 14 bases in between. This CDR3 comprises 15 residues. Germline CDR1 and CDR2: KGHSH and LQKENI. The CDR3 reads CASSPTATGGETQYF. The DNA of the CDR3 is TGTGCCAGCTCACCAACGGCCACTGGGGGAGAGACCCAGTACTTC.

The gene calls are TRBV12-3 or TRBV12-4 and TRBJ1-5; D not certain. V lost 4 bases, J lost 11 bases, and 15 bases lay in between. The CDR3 covers 13 residues. In DNA, the CDR3 is TGTGCCAGCAGTTCCATAACCTCAAAATCCCAGCATTTT. Translated: CASSSITSKSQHF.

The rearrangement joins TRBV10-2 to TRBJ1-1; TRBD1 matches at 7 bases. The CDR3 has 14 residues. Per germline, CDR1 WSHSY and CDR2 SAAADI. Trimming cost V 2 bases and J 5 bases; bases outside gene matches: 5. The chain's CDR3 is CASSERQGATEAFF. The CDR3 bases are TGCGCCAGCAGTGAGCGACAGGGAGCTACTGAAGCTTTCTTT.

V and J are TRBV12-3 or TRBV12-4 and TRBJ1-1, with D unresolved. This CDR3 region has 12 residues. V lost 3 bases to trimming and J lost 6 bases, with 8 bases between them. The CDR3 sequence: CASSFSISEAFF. CDR3 nucleotide sequence: TGTGCCAGCAGTTTTAGTATCTCTGAAGCTTTCTTT.

The rearrangement uses TRBV19 and TRBJ2-3; 11 bases are shared with TRBD1. Unmatched junction bases numbered 4, after V lost 4 bases and J lost 1 base. This CDR3 comprises 16 residues. Germline V gene lookup returns CDR1 LNHDA and CDR2 SQIVND (reference sequence). In DNA form, the CDR3 reads TGTGCCAGTAGTAGACGGACAGGGGGCGGCACAGATACGCAGTATTTT. Its protein is CASSRRTGGGTDTQYF.

This chain connects TRBV18 to TRBJ2-2; a possible D gene is TRBD1 (6 bases). Germline V gene lookup returns CDR1 KGHSH and CDR2 LQKENI. This CDR3 comprises 16 residues. The ends were cut back, 4 bases at V and 1 base at J, with 13 bases in the middle. CDR3 nucleotides: TGTGCCAGCTCACTGGGCCAGGGGAGGAACACCGGGGAGCTGTTTTTT. As protein: CASSLGQGRNTGELFF. Supplemented by reference TRBV18 and TRBJ2-2, the full variable domain reads NAGVMQNPRHLVRRRGQEARLRCSPMKGHSHVYWYRQLPEEGLKFMVYLQKENIIDESGMPKERFSAEFPKEGPSILRIQQVVRGDSAAYFCASSLGQGRNTGELFFGEGSRLTVL.

The V and J genes are TRBV9 and TRBJ2-7, with TRBD1 matching 8 bases. The trim removed 4 bases at V and 1 base at J, leaving 16 bases unmatched. This CDR3 comprises 18 residues. Per the germline V gene, CDR1 is SGDLS and CDR2 is YYNGEE. The CDR3 is CASSPQSGGYSLSYEQYF. The CDR3, as DNA: TGTGCCAGCAGCCCCCAGTCAGGGGGCTATTCCCTTTCCTACGAGCAGTACTTC. Complete variable domain (other parts from reference TRBV9 and TRBJ2-7): DSGVTQTPKHLITATGQRVTLRCSPRSGDLSVYWYQQSLDQGLQFLIQYYNGEERAKGNILERFSAQQFPDLHSELNLSSLELGDSALYFCASSPQSGGYSLSYEQYFGPGTRLTVT.

The rearrangement links TRBV12-3 or TRBV12-4 to TRBJ1-1; D call uncertain. V was cut by 6 bases and J by 1 base, with 9 bases left in between. This CDR3 spans 13 amino acids. CDR3 amino acids: CASSKTGNTEAFF. The CDR3 nucleotides are TGTGCCAGCAGCAAGACGGGGAACACTGAAGCTTTCTTT.

The chain employs TRBV24-1 and TRBJ2-2; the D gene could be TRBD1 or TRBD2 (5 bases each). Germline V gene lookup returns CDR1 KGHDR and CDR2 SFDVKD. This CDR3 contains 12 residues. V dropped 9 bases and J dropped 10 bases, with 14 bases sitting between them. CDR3 sequence: CATSLPGAELFF. DNA of the CDR3: TGTGCCACCTCCTTACCCGGGGCGGAGCTGTTTTTT.